Shown below are 18 T cell receptor beta chains from a single sample sequenced in a study of T cell responses to AZD1222 COVID-19 vaccine. Sequenced by immunoSEQ multiplex PCR; TCRdb stores in-frame clones only, minus some. Here the sample spans about 100,000 clones, 80% to 95% being singletons. The sequenced sample was peripheral blood, obtained on day 0 of AZD1222 vaccination. These receptors were collected from an adult in good health.

The V call is TRBV2, the J call TRBJ2-2; D gene unclear. The CDR3 sequence is 14 residues long. Deletions cut 8 bases from V and 3 bases from J, with 13 bases between. CDR1 is SNHLY and CDR2 is FYNNEI in the germline V gene. CDR3 loop: CASAVMAHTGELFF. CDR3 coding DNA: TGTGCCAGCGCAGTGATGGCCCACACCGGGGAGCTGTTTTTT.

V gene TRBV9 combines with J gene TRBJ2-7; D perhaps matches TRBD2 (6 bases). Trimming took 0 bases from V and 7 from J, leaving 17 bases between them. This CDR3 comprises 15 residues. Germline V gene lookup returns CDR1 SGDLS and CDR2 YYNGEE. This CDR3 is CASSVDGLAAREQYF. In DNA form, the CDR3 reads TGTGCCAGCAGCGTAGATGGGTTAGCGGCCAGGGAGCAGTACTTC.

V usage is TRBV5-1 and J usage is TRBJ1-4; D unclear. Trimming took off 0 bases at V and 6 bases at J, with 15 bases between the two ends. This CDR3 comprises 16 residues. Germline V lookup: CDR1 SGHRS, CDR2 YFSETQ. The CDR3 DNA is TGCGCCAGCAGCTTGGGCAGTATGGGTGCTGATGAAAAACTGTTTTTT. It yields the protein CASSLGSMGADEKLFF.

V usage is TRBV2 and J usage is TRBJ2-5; no clear D. V lost 7 bases and J 2 bases, leaving 17 bases between the germline ends. Germline CDR1 and CDR2: SNHLY and FYNNEI. This CDR3 has 15 residues. The CDR3 here is CASTQGRQPQETQYF. CDR3 coding DNA: TGTGCCAGCACCCAAGGTCGGCAGCCTCAAGAGACCCAGTACTTC.

The J gene is TRBJ1-5, the V gene TRBV25-1; D is unclear. The CDR3 runs 14 residues. V lost 0 bases, J lost 4 bases, and 7 bases lay in between. Germline V gene lookup returns CDR1 MGHDK and CDR2 SYGVNS. DNA of the CDR3: TGTGCCAGCAGTGAATATGAGCAAAATCAGCCCCAGCATTTT. Residues: CASSEYEQNQPQHF.

The chain uses TRBV2 and TRBJ1-1, with D perhaps TRBD1 (5 bases). The germline CDR1 and CDR2 sequences are SNHLY and FYNNEI. The V and J ends lost 6 bases and 1 base respectively, with 18 bases between them. This CDR3 spans 16 amino acids. The CDR3 is CASSPGWGSTNTEAFF. CDR3 bases: TGTGCCAGCAGCCCGGGGTGGGGCAGCACGAACACTGAAGCTTTCTTT.

This chain connects TRBV2 to TRBJ1-2, with a tentative D call TRBD1 (5 bases). The CDR3 contains 14 residues. The germline gives CDR1 SNHLY, CDR2 FYNNEI. V was pared by 6 bases and J by 0 bases, with 11 bases between. Here the CDR3 reads CASRKGLANYGYTF. The CDR3 nucleotides read TGTGCCAGCAGAAAGGGGTTAGCTAACTATGGCTACACCTTC.

In DNA, the CDR3 is TGCAGCGTTGATAGCGGGGTAAGGGAGACCCAGTACTTC. Protein: CSVDSGVRETQYF. The genes are TRBV29-1 and TRBJ2-5; 8 bases are a match to TRBD2. The CDR3 extends over 13 amino acids. Losses at the gene ends were 3 bases for V and 5 bases for J; bases not matched to a gene: 5. Germline V gene data show CDR1 as SQVTM and CDR2 as ANQGSEA.

V is TRBV2 and J is TRBJ2-2; the match to TRBD1 covers 9 bases. CDR3 length: 14 residues. CDR1 is SNHLY, CDR2 FYNNEI, per germline. V trimming: 7 bases; J trimming: 7 bases; junction bases outside the gene matches: 7. Here the CDR3 DNA reads TGTGCCAGCAACTCACAGGGGGCTGGCGGGGAGCTGTTTTTT. This sequence encodes CASNSQGAGGELFF.

V gene TRBV7-9 combines with J gene TRBJ2-3, with TRBD2 matching over 9 bases. CDR1 is SEHNR and CDR2 is FQNEAQ in the germline V gene (reference sequence). This CDR3 has 15 residues. Trimming removed 5 bases from V and 5 bases from J; junction bases left unmatched: 8. The CDR3 nucleotides read TGTGCCAGCAGCATTAGCGGGGGAGGGCTAGATACGCAGTATTTT. Protein: CASSISGGGLDTQYF. The full variable domain, in which reference TRBV7-9 and TRBJ2-3 provide the parts outside the CDR3, is DTGVSQNPRHKITKRGQNVTFRCDPISEHNRLYWYRQTLGQGPEFLTYFQNEAQLEKSRLLSDRFSAERPKGSFSTLEIQRTEQGDSAMYLCASSISGGGLDTQYFGPGTRLTVL.

The chain links TRBV5-1 to TRBJ2-1; weak D call: TRBD1 (6 bases). Germline CDR1 is SGHRS and CDR2 is YFSETQ. Between the trimmed V and J ends, which lost 4 bases and 13 bases, there was a span of 15 bases. The CDR3 totals 12 residues. The CDR3 region is CASSAGESAQFF. In DNA form, the CDR3 reads TGCGCCAGCAGCGCAGGGGAAAGCGCCCAGTTCTTC.

The V call is TRBV7-6, the J call TRBJ1-4; D is ambiguous. Germline V gives CDR1 SGHVS, CDR2 FNYEAQ. Trimming took off 4 bases at V and 6 bases at J, with 12 bases between the two ends. CDR3 length: 14 residues. The CDR3 nucleotides read TGTGCCAGCAGCTCCCGTCAAGAGGATGAAAAACTGTTTTTT. This translates into CASSSRQEDEKLFF. The variable domain in full, completed from reference TRBV7-6 and TRBJ1-4, reads GAGVSQSPRYKVTKRGQDVALRCDPISGHVSLYWYRQALGQGPEFLTYFNYEAQQDKSGLPNDRFSAERPEGSISTLTIQRTEQRDSAMYRCASSSRQEDEKLFFGSGTQLSVL.

V gene TRBV5-1 combines with J gene TRBJ2-7; perhaps TRBD1 as D (6 bases). This CDR3 has 15 residues. V shed 1 base and J shed 3 bases, with 14 bases lying between them. The germline V gene encodes CDR1 SGHRS and CDR2 YFSETQ. CDR3 DNA sequence: TGCGCCAGCAGCTTGCCTACGACAGGTATCTACGAGCAGTACTTC. Translation: CASSLPTTGIYEQYF.

The rearrangement uses TRBV6-1 and TRBJ2-7; weak D call: TRBD1 (7 bases). V lost 1 base and J lost 7, with 11 bases in between. The CDR3 spans 13 residues. Looked up from germline, CDR1 is MNHNS and CDR2 is SASEGT. In nucleotides, the CDR3 is TGTGCCAGCAGTGAAGGGGCAGGGGGGGAGCAGTACTTC. This encodes CASSEGAGGEQYF.

This clone was recorded once. The chain uses TRBV7-2 and TRBJ2-2; TRBD2 matches 7 bases. Germline V gene data show CDR1 as SGHTA and CDR2 as FQGNSA. The CDR3 sequence is 15 residues long. V lost 1 base to trimming and J lost 8 bases; unmatched junction nucleotides: 7. CDR3 nucleotides: TGTGCCAGCAGCTTAGTGCGGGAGTGGGTTGGGGAGCTGTTTTTT. Amino acid sequence: CASSLVREWVGELFF.

This chain joins TRBV15 and TRBJ2-3; 9 positions match TRBD2. The ends lost 0 bases at V and 11 bases at J; junction bases unmatched: 12. The CDR3 spans 16 residues. Germline CDR1 reads LNHNV; CDR2 reads YYDKDF (reference sequence). The CDR3 is CATSRDEGSGRVEQYF. The CDR3 DNA is TGTGCCACCAGCAGAGATGAAGGTAGCGGGAGAGTCGAGCAGTATTTT. Based on the CDR3 plus reference TRBV15 and TRBJ2-3, the full variable domain is DAMVIQNPRYQVTQFGKPVTLSCSQTLNHNVMYWYQQKSSQAPKLLFHYYDKDFNNEADTPDNFQSRRPNTSFCFLDIRSPGLGDTAMYLCATSRDEGSGRVEQYFGPGTRLTVL.

V is TRBV5-5 and J is TRBJ1-5; D is unresolved. V lost 3 bases to trimming and J lost 0 bases, with 7 bases between them. This CDR3 has 14 residues. The germline CDR1 and CDR2 sequences are SGHKS and YYEKEE (reference sequence). This CDR3 is CASSWEVSNQPQHF. CDR3 nucleotide sequence: TGTGCCAGCAGCTGGGAGGTTAGCAATCAGCCCCAGCATTTT. The full variable domain, its missing parts supplied by reference TRBV5-5 and TRBJ1-5, is DAGVTQSPTHLIKTRGQQVTLRCSPISGHKSVSWYQQVLGQGPQFIFQYYEKEERGRGNFPDRFSARQFPNYSSELNVNALLLGDSALYLCASSWEVSNQPQHFGDGTRLSIL.

The chain uses TRBV19 and TRBJ1-2; no clear D gene. The CDR3 is 14 residues long. Germline values: CDR1 LNHDA, CDR2 SQIVND (reference sequence). V was pared by 4 bases and J by 2 bases, with 11 bases between. CDR3: CASSRKIQNYGYTF. CDR3 DNA: TGTGCCAGTAGTAGGAAAATACAGAACTATGGCTACACCTTC. The entire variable domain, with the rest obtained from reference TRBV19 and TRBJ1-2, is as follows: DGGITQSPKYLFRKEGQNVTLSCEQNLNHDAMYWYRQDPGQGLRLIYYSQIVNDFQKGDIAEGYSVSREKKESFPLTVTSAQKNPTAFYLCASSRKIQNYGYTFGSGTRLTVV.